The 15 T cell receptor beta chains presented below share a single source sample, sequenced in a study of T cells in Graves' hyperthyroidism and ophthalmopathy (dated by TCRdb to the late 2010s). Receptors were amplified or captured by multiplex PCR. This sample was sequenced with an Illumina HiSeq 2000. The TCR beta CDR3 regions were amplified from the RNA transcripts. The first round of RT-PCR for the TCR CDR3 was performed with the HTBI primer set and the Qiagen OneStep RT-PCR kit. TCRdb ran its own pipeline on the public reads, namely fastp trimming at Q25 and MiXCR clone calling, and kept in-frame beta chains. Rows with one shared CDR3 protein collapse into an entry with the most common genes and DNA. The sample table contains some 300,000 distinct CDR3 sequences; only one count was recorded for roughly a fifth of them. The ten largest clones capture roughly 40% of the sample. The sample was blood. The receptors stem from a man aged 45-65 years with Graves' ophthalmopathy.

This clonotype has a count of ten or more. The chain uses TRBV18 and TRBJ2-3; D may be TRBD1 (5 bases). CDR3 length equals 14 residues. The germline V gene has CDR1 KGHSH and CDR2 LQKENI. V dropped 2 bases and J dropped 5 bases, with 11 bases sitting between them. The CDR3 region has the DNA TGTGCCAGCTCACCAGGGGCAGCTCAAGATACGCAGTATTTT. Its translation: CASSPGAAQDTQYF.

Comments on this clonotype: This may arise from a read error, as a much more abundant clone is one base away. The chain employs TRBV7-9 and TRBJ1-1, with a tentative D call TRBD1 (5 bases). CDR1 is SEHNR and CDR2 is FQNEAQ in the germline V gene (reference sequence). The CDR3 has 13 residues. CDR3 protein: CASSTEGNTEALF. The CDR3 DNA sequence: TGTGCCAGCAGCACCGAGGGGAACACTGAAGCTCTCTTT.

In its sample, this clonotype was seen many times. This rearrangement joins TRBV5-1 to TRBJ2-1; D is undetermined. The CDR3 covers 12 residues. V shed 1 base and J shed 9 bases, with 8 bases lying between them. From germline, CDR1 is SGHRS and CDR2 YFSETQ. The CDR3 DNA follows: TGCGCCAGCAGCTTGTCTCCCCCTGAGCAGTTCTTC. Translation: CASSLSPPEQFF.

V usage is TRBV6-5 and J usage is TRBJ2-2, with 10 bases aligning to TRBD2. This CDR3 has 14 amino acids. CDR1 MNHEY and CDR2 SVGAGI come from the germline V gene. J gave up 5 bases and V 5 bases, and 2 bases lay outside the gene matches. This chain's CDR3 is CASSTSGITGELFF. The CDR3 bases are TGTGCCAGCAGTACTAGCGGGATTACCGGGGAGCTGTTTTTT.

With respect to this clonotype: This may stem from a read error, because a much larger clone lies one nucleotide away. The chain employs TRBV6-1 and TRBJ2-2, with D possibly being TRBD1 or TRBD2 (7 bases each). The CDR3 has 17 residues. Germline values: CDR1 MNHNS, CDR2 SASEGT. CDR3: CASRQRGLADNTGGLFF. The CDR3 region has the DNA TGTGCCAGCAGGCAAAGGGGGCTAGCGGATAACACCGGGGGGCTGTTTTTT.

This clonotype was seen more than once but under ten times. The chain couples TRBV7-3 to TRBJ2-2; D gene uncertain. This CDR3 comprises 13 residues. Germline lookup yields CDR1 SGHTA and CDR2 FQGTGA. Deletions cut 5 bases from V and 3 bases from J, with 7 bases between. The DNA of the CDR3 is TGTGCCAGCAGCCCCTCATACACCGGGGAGCTGTTTTTT. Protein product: CASSPSYTGELFF.

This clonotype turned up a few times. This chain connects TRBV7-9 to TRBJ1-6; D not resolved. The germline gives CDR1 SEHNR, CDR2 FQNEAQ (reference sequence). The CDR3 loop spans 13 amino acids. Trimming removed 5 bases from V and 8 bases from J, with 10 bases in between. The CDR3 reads CASSLHPDSPLHF. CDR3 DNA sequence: TGTGCCAGCAGCCTCCATCCTGATTCACCCCTCCACTTT.

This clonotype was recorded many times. CDR3 residues: CSALLFGQSYGYTF. The CDR3, as DNA: TGCAGTGCGCTGCTTTTTGGCCAGAGCTATGGCTACACCTTC. V gene TRBV20-1 combines with J gene TRBJ1-2; no firm D call. The CDR3 runs 14 residues. The germline gives CDR1 DFQATT, CDR2 SNEGSKA (reference sequence). V was pared by 6 bases and J by 4 bases, with 18 bases between.

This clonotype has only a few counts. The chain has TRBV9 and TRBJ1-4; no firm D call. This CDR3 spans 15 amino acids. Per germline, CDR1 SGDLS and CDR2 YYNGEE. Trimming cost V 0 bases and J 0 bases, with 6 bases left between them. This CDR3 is CASSVVGSTNEKLFF. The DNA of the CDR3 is TGTGCCAGCAGCGTAGTGGGCTCAACTAATGAAAAACTGTTTTTT.

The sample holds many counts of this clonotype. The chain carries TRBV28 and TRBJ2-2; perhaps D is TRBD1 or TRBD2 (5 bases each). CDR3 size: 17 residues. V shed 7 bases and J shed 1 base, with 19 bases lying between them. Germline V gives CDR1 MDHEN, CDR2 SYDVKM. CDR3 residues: CASKPIYGAQNTGELFF. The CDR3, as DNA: TGTGCCAGCAAACCGATCTACGGGGCTCAGAACACCGGGGAGCTGTTTTTT. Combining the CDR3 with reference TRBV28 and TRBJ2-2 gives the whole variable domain DVKVTQSSRYLVKRTGEKVFLECVQDMDHENMFWYRQDPGLGLRLIYFSYDVKMKEKGDIPEGYSVSREKKERFSLILESASTNQTSMYLCASKPIYGAQNTGELFFGEGSRLTVL.

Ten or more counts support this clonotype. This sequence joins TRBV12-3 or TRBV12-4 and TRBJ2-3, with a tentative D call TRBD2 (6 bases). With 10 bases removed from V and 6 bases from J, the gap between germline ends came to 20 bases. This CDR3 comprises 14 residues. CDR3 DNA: TGTGCCACCGCGGGACTGAGCCGGGGGGATACGCAGTATTTT. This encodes CATAGLSRGDTQYF.

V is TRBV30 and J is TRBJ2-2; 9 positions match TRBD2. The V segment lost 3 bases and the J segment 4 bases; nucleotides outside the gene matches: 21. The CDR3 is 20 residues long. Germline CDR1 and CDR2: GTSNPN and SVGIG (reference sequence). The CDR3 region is CAWSESQGRRLAGTTGELFF. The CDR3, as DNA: TGTGCCTGGAGCGAATCTCAGGGACGGCGGCTAGCGGGGACCACCGGGGAGCTGTTTTTT.

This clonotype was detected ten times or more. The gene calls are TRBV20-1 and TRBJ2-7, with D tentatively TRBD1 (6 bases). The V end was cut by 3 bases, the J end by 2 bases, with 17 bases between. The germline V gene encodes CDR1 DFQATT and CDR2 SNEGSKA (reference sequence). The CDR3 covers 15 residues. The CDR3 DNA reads TGCAGTGCTAGGACAGGTGGGATGGCTCCCTACGAGCAGTACTTC. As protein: CSARTGGMAPYEQYF.

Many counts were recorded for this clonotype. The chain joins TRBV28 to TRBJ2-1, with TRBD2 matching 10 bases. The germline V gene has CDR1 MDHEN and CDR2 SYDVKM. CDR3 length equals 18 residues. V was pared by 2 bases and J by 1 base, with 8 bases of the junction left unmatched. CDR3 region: CASSLIAGGRRSYNEQFF. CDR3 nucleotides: TGTGCCAGCAGTTTAATAGCGGGAGGACGGAGGTCCTACAATGAGCAGTTCTTC.

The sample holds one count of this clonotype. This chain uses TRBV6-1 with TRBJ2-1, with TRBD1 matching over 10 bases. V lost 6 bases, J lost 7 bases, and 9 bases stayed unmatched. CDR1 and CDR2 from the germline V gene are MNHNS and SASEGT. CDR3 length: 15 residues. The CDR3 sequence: CASRQAGTGVNEQFF. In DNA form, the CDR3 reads TGTGCCAGCAGACAAGCCGGGACAGGGGTGAATGAGCAGTTCTTC.